Below are 9 T cell receptor beta chains sequenced from a single sample in a study of blood T cell repertoires in COVID-19. Assay used: immunoSEQ multiplex PCR; TCRdb lists only in-frame clones, some missing. The repertoire holds 200,000 to 300,000 clones, 86% seen once, with about 6% in the top ten. Sequencing input: peripheral blood. Receptors originate from a woman of 80 years or more with COVID-19, enrolled during active disease.

The chain couples TRBV7-3 to TRBJ1-3; 7 nucleotides line up with TRBD1. This CDR3 has 16 amino acids. The V segment lost 5 bases and the J segment 1 base; nucleotides outside the gene matches: 8. CDR1 and CDR2 from the germline V gene are SGHTA and FQGTGA. CDR3 residues: CASSVTGAASGNTIYF. CDR3 sequence (DNA): TGTGCCAGCAGCGTCACAGGGGCTGCTTCTGGAAACACCATATATTTT. Variable domain in full (rest from reference TRBV7-3 and TRBJ1-3): GAGVSQTPSNKVTEKGKYVELRCDPISGHTALYWYRQSLGQGPEFLIYFQGTGAADDSGLPNDRFFAVRPEGSVSTLKIQRTERGDSAVYLCASSVTGAASGNTIYFGEGSWLTVV.

This clone was observed a single time. This chain links TRBV5-6 with TRBJ2-5; TRBD2 is a possible D gene (5 bases). Germline V gene lookup returns CDR1 SGHDT and CDR2 YYEEEE. The CDR3 is made up of 13 amino acids. Deletions cut 3 bases from V and 7 bases from J, with 13 bases between. CDR3 sequence: CASSYIVGATQYF. The CDR3 coding sequence is TGTGCCAGCAGCTACATCGTGGGAGCGACCCAGTACTTC.

This chain joins TRBV7-2 and TRBJ1-1; D ambiguous. Trimming removed 4 bases at V and 1 base at J, with 10 bases between. CDR3 length: 14 residues. Per the germline V gene, CDR1 is SGHTA and CDR2 is FQGNSA. The CDR3 loop is CASSSRRGNTEAFF. The CDR3 DNA reads TGTGCCAGCAGCTCCCGACGGGGGAACACTGAAGCTTTCTTT.

The rearrangement joins TRBV12-3 or TRBV12-4 to TRBJ2-6; no reliable D call. The CDR3 sequence is 13 residues long. The V end was cut by 6 bases, the J end by 0 bases, with 3 bases between. DNA of the CDR3: TGTGCCAGCAGCCACTCTGGGGCCAACGTCCTGACTTTC. It yields the protein CASSHSGANVLTF.

The chain links TRBV5-1 to TRBJ1-1, with D hard to call. Germline V gene sequence: CDR1 SGHRS, CDR2 YFSETQ. V gave up 7 bases and J gave up 1 base, with 5 bases separating them. The CDR3 runs 11 residues. This chain's CDR3 is CASRGNTEAFF. Here the CDR3 DNA reads TGCGCCAGCCGGGGGAACACTGAAGCTTTCTTT.

This clone appeared once. This sequence joins TRBV6-5 and TRBJ2-6, with 7 nucleotides matching TRBD1. V shed 4 bases, J shed 0 bases, and the junction held 3 bases outside the gene matches. This CDR3 region has 16 residues. Looked up from germline, CDR1 is MNHEY and CDR2 is SVGAGI. The CDR3 here is CASSSRQGSGANVLTF. The CDR3 coding sequence is TGTGCCAGCAGTTCTCGACAGGGCTCTGGGGCCAACGTCCTGACTTTC.

The chain employs TRBV27 and TRBJ1-1; D unclear. V was trimmed by 2 bases and J by 0 bases, leaving 4 bases between them. The CDR3 contains 13 residues. The germline V gene encodes CDR1 MNHEY and CDR2 SMNVEV (reference sequence). CDR3 in amino acids: CASSLEVNTEAFF. The CDR3 nucleotides are TGTGCCAGCAGTTTAGAGGTGAACACTGAAGCTTTCTTT.

The chain couples TRBV25-1 to TRBJ1-2; perhaps TRBD1 as D (5 bases). The ends were cut back, 3 bases at V and 5 bases at J, with 7 bases in the middle. The CDR3 is 12 amino acids. The germline V gene encodes CDR1 MGHDK and CDR2 SYGVNS. The CDR3 nucleotides read TGTGCCAGCAGTGACAGGGTGTATGGCTACACCTTC. This gives the protein CASSDRVYGYTF.

The chain carries TRBV7-7 and TRBJ2-2; 10 bases agree with TRBD2. From germline, CDR1 is SSHAT and CDR2 FNYEAQ (reference sequence). The CDR3 sequence is 18 residues long. Trimming at V came to 5 bases and at J to 4 bases, leaving 13 bases not matched to a gene. Here the CDR3 reads CASSPAQRGGVGTGELFF. The CDR3 nucleotides are TGTGCCAGCAGCCCCGCTCAGCGGGGGGGCGTAGGCACCGGGGAGCTGTTTTTT.